The rows below give T cell receptor beta chains drawn from one sample of a study of Graves' ophthalmopathy and Graves' hyperthyroidism. TCRdb re-derived calls from the multiplex PCR reads in MiXCR, one entry per CDR3 protein. The profile shows about 620,000 distinct CDR3 sequences, approximately 21% of them singletons. Sequencing was done on a sample of peripheral blood. Every receptor here comes from a woman aged 18-29 years with stable Graves' hyperthyroidism. Some clones in this sample may be carry-over from other donors' samples. Both conserved end residues are part of each CDR3. D genes are given only for firm matches. Rows give clone size only sometimes, using once, few, many, or a class for an expanded clone.

TRBV12-3/TRBV12-4	TRBJ1-6	few	.	CASSPTFNNSPLHF	TGTGCCAGCAGTCCTACATTTAATAATTCACCCCTCCACTTT
TRBV6-1	TRBJ2-7	many	TRBD2	CASSEAGGGAYEQYF	TGTGCCAGCAGTGAAGCGGGCGGGGGGGCCTACGAGCAGTACTTC
TRBV6-2/TRBV6-3	TRBJ2-7	.	TRBD1	CASSYGTASGERYF	TGTGCCAGCAGTTACGGGACAGCTAGTGGGGAGCGGTACTTC
TRBV19	TRBJ1-1	many	.	CASSMSPGEAFF	TGTGCCAGTAGTATGAGCCCTGGAGAAGCTTTCTTT
TRBV7-2	TRBJ2-7	many	.	CASSPQTSREDEQYF	TGTGCCAGCAGCCCCCAGACATCCCGAGAAGACGAGCAGTACTTC
TRBV4-1	TRBJ2-7	many	TRBD2	CASSQGGLAAYEQYF	TGCGCCAGCAGCCAAGGGGGACTAGCGGCCTACGAGCAGTACTTC
TRBV19	TRBJ1-2	many	.	CANSPTDGGFYGYTF	TGTGCCAACTCCCCGACAGACGGGGGATTCTACGGCTACACCTTC
TRBV20-1	TRBJ2-7	.	.	CSPRGLIADEQYF	TGCAGCCCACGGGGGCTAATCGCCGACGAGCAGTACTTC
TRBV12-3/TRBV12-4	TRBJ2-7	many	TRBD2	CASSLPSGYDEQYF	TGTGCCAGCAGTTTACCTAGCGGTTATGACGAGCAGTACTTC
TRBV7-8	TRBJ2-7	.	.	CASSLAPTLYEQYF	TGTGCCAGCAGCTTAGCCCCGACGCTCTACGAGCAGTACTTC
TRBV15	TRBJ1-3	.	.	CATSRDRILNTIYF	TGTGCCACCAGCAGAGATCGGATTTTGAACACCATATATTTT
TRBV27	TRBJ2-1	few	.	CASSPGNEQFF	TGTGCCAGCAGTCCCGGGAATGAGCAGTTCTTC
TRBV10-3	TRBJ1-1	few	TRBD1	CAIRGTVEGTEAFF	TGTGCCATCAGGGGGACAGTAGAAGGCACTGAAGCTTTCTTT
TRBV10-1	TRBJ2-2	once	TRBD2	CASSSLAETGELFF	TGCGCCAGCAGTAGCCTAGCGGAAACCGGGGAGCTGTTTTTT
TRBV28	TRBJ2-7	many	.	CATATDDYGEQYF	TGTGCCACCGCGACAGACGACTACGGAGAGCAGTACTTC
TRBV6-1	TRBJ1-1	.	TRBD1	CASSKPGTALTEAFF	TGTGCCAGCAGTAAACCGGGGACAGCTCTCACTGAAGCTTTCTTT
TRBV15	TRBJ2-7	.	.	CATSRDPGYTYEQYF	TGTGCCACCAGCAGAGATCCCGGGTACACCTACGAGCAGTACTTC
TRBV6-1	TRBJ2-7	many	.	CASSVLRADEQYF	TGTGCCAGCAGTGTCCTCCGCGCCGACGAGCAGTACTTC
TRBV12-3/TRBV12-4	TRBJ1-2	many	.	CASSLGGTDYGYTF	TGTGCCAGCAGTTTAGGTGGGACCGACTATGGCTACACCTTC
TRBV6-1	TRBJ2-5	many	.	CASSVPHKFQETQYF	TGTGCCAGCAGTGTACCCCACAAGTTCCAAGAGACCCAGTACTTC
TRBV5-1	TRBJ1-6	many	.	CASSSENSPLHF	TGCGCCAGCAGCAGCGAGAATTCACCCCTCCACTTT
TRBV18	TRBJ2-2	few	.	CASSPRSDPTGELFF	TGTGCCAGCTCACCACGGTCGGATCCTACCGGGGAGCTGTTTTTT
TRBV11-2	TRBJ2-2	many	.	CASRAPGRTNTGELFF	TGTGCCAGCAGGGCCCCGGGACGGACGAACACCGGGGAGCTGTTTTTT
TRBV12-3/TRBV12-4	TRBJ1-5	many	TRBD1	CASSSQGEPNQPQHF	TGTGCCAGCAGTTCCCAGGGGGAACCCAATCAGCCCCAGCATTTT
TRBV9	TRBJ1-1	few	.	CASSVSALNTEAFF	TGTGCCAGCAGCGTATCGGCTCTAAACACTGAAGCTTTCTTT
TRBV29-1	TRBJ1-2	many	.	CSVEENYGYTF	TGCAGCGTTGAGGAGAACTATGGCTACACCTTC
TRBV28	TRBJ2-2	once	TRBD1	CASSLEPRDSQNTGELFF	TGTGCCAGCAGTTTAGAACCGAGGGACAGCCAGAACACCGGGGAGCTGTTTTTT
TRBV12-3/TRBV12-4	TRBJ1-2	.	TRBD1	CASSDPGQGKLGYTF	TGTGCCAGCAGTGATCCGGGACAGGGGAAGCTTGGCTACACCTTC
TRBV4-1	TRBJ2-7	.	TRBD2	CASSQELAGDRSYEQYF	TGCGCCAGCAGCCAAGAACTAGCGGGGGACCGCTCCTACGAGCAGTACTTC
TRBV7-9	TRBJ2-7	many	TRBD2	CASSLEGVSGRGGEQYF	TGTGCCAGCAGCTTAGAAGGCGTTAGCGGGAGGGGTGGCGAGCAGTACTTC
TRBV19	TRBJ1-1	many	.	CASSIAGRITEAFF	TGTGCCAGTAGTATAGCAGGACGGATCACTGAAGCTTTCTTT
TRBV6-2/TRBV6-3	TRBJ2-5	many	TRBD1	CASRRQGVETQYF	TGTGCCAGCAGAAGACAGGGAGTCGAGACCCAGTACTTC
TRBV12-3/TRBV12-4	TRBJ1-1	few	.	CASKGSMREAFF	TGTGCCAGCAAGGGGAGCATGCGTGAAGCTTTCTTT